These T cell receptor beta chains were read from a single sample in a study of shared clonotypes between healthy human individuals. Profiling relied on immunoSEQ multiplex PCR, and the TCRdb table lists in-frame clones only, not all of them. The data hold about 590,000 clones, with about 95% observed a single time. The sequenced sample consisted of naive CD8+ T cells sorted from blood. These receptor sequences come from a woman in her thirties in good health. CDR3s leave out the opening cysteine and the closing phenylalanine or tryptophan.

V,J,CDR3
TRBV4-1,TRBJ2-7,ASSDSVIHEQY
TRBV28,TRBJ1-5,ASSLDRGPQPQH
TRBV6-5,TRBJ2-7,ASSYSFQGRTYEQY
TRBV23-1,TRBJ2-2,ASSPPTEPPGELF
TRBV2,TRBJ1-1,ASSGGQIEAF
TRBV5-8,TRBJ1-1,ASSAFPGKLAF
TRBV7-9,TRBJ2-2,ASSLEFGDRLSAGELF
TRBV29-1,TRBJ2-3,SVEGLATDTQY
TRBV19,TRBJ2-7,ASRLAGGAYEQY
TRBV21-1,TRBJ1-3,ASSPTPTALLTGNTIY
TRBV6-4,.,ASSVIAGSSYEQY
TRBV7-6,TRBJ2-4,ASSAATSGRDAKNIQY
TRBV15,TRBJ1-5,ATSREGDQPQH
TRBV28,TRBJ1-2,ASRLKGSGYGYT
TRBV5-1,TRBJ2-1,ASSLVRSDEQF
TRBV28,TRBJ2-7,ASSLGRLEQY
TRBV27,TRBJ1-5,ASSPGQGTDQPQH
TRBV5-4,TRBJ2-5,ASSLWIAPPGETQY
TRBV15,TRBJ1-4,ATSRTPRGTNEKLF
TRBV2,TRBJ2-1,ASSSASNEQF
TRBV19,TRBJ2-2,ASSIPGADTGELF
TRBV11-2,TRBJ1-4,ASSLRGESEKLF
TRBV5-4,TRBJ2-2,ASSSTGELF